Given below is one TCR beta chain in context. Documented time point: blood 4 weeks post-SBRT, at nephrectomy. Treatment given: 15 Gy SBRT to primary tumor, nephrectomy 4 weeks later. This sample was included in a study of radiation and T cells in renal cell carcinoma. Sequencing was performed with immunoSEQ multiplex PCR; in TCRdb, only in-frame clones are kept and a portion is missing. Among 80,000 or so clones listed, approximately 90% were seen once. Germline V CDR1 and CDR2: LNHNV, YYDKDF (reference sequence). The J segment lost 0 bases and the V segment lost 0 bases, leaving 12 bases of the junction unmatched. The CDR3 extends over 20 amino acids.

This sample comprised blood, obtained from a patient whose treatment included radiotherapy and nephrectomy. The origin of this receptor is a woman in her 70s with renal cell carcinoma. This rearrangement joins TRBV15 to TRBJ1-3; TRBD1 matches 9 bases. CDR3 residues: CATSRESDRGVIASGNTIYF. In DNA form, the CDR3 reads TGTGCCACCAGCAGAGAATCGGACAGGGGCGTCATCGCCTCTGGAAACACCATATATTTT.